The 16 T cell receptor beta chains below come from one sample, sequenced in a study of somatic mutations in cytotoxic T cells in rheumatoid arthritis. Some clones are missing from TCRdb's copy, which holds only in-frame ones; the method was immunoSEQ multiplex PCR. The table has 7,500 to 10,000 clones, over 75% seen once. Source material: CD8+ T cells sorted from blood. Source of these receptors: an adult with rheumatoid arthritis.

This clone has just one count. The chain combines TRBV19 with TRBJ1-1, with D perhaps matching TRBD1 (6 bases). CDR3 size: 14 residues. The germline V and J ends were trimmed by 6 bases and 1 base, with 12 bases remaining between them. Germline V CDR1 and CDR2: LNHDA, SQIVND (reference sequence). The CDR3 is CASRIQGWNTEAFF. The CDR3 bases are TGTGCCAGTAGAATACAGGGATGGAACACTGAAGCTTTCTTT.

The CDR3 spells CATRPNGASTDTQYF. The CDR3 region has the DNA TGTGCCACCAGACCCAACGGGGCAAGCACAGATACGCAGTATTTT. The chain carries TRBV15 and TRBJ2-3; D tentatively reads TRBD1 or TRBD2 (5 bases each). The CDR3 consists of 15 residues. Trimming shortened V by 6 bases and J by 0 bases, and 13 bases separated the two germline ends. From germline, CDR1 is LNHNV and CDR2 YYDKDF (reference sequence).

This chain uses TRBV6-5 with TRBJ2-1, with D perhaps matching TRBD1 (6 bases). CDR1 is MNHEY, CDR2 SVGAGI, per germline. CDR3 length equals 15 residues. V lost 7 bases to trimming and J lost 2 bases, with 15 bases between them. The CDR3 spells CASMDSAFPYNEQFF. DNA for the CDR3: TGTGCCAGCATGGACAGTGCCTTCCCCTACAATGAGCAGTTCTTC.

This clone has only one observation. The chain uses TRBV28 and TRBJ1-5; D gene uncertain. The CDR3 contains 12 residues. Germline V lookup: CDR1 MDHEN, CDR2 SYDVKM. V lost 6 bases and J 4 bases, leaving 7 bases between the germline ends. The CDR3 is CASSEQNQPQHF. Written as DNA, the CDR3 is TGTGCCAGCAGCGAACAGAATCAGCCCCAGCATTTT.

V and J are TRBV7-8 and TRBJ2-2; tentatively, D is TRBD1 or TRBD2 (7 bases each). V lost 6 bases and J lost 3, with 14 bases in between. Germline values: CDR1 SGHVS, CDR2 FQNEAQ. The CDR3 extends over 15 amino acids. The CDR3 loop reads CASSSGGGYTGELFF. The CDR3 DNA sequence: TGTGCCAGCAGTTCAGGGGGAGGGTACACCGGGGAGCTGTTTTTT.

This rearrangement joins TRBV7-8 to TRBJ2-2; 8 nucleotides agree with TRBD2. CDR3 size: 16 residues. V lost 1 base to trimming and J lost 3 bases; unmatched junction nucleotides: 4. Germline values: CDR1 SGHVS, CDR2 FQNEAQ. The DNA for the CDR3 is TGTGCCAGCAGCTTAGGGCGGGAGGCTTACACCGGGGAGCTGTTTTTT. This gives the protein CASSLGREAYTGELFF.

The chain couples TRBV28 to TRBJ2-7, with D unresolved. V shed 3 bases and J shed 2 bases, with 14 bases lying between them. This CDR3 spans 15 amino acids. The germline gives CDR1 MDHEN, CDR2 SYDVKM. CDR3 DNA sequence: TGTGCCAGCAGTTTCTACCCGGGTTTTCCCTACGAGCAGTACTTC. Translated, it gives CASSFYPGFPYEQYF. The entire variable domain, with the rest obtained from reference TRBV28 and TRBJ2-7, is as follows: DVKVTQSSRYLVKRTGEKVFLECVQDMDHENMFWYRQDPGLGLRLIYFSYDVKMKEKGDIPEGYSVSREKKERFSLILESASTNQTSMYLCASSFYPGFPYEQYFGPGTRLTVT.

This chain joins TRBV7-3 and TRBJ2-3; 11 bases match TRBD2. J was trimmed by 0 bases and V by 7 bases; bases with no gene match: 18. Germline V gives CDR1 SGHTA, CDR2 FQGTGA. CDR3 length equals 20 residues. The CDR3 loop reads CASTPFLPLAGGPSTDTQYF. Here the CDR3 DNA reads TGTGCCAGCACCCCATTCTTACCGCTAGCGGGGGGCCCAAGCACAGATACGCAGTATTTT.

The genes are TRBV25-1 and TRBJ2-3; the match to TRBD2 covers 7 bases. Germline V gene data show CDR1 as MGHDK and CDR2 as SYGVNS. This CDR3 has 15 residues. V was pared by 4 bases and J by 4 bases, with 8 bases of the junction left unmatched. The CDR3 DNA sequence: TGTGCCAGCAGTGTAATGGGGGGGACCGCAGATACGCAGTATTTT. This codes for CASSVMGGTADTQYF.

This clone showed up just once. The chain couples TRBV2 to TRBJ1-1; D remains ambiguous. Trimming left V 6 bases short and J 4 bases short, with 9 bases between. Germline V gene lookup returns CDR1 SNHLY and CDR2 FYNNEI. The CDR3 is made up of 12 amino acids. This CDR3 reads CASRGGLTEAFF. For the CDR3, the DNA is TGTGCCAGCAGAGGAGGACTCACTGAAGCTTTCTTT.

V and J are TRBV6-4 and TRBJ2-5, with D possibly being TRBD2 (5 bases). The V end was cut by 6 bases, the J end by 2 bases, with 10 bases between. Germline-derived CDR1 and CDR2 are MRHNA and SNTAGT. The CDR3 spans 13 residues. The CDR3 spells CASSDTSQETQYF. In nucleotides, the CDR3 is TGTGCCAGCAGCGACACTAGTCAAGAGACCCAGTACTTC.

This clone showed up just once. The CDR3 here is CATSRGTLDRGRETQYF. The DNA of the CDR3 is TGTGCCACCAGCAGAGGGACCTTGGACAGGGGGCGAGAGACCCAGTACTTC. The V call is TRBV15, the J call TRBJ2-5, with TRBD1 matching over 11 bases. There are 17 residues in the CDR3. V shed 1 base, J shed 4 bases, and the junction held 8 bases outside the gene matches. Germline-derived CDR1 and CDR2 are LNHNV and YYDKDF (reference sequence).

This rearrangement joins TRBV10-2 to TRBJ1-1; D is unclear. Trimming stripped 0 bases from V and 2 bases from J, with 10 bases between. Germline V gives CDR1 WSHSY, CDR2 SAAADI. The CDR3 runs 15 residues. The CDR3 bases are TGCGCCAGCAGTGAGTCCGCAGACTCAAACACTGAAGCTTTCTTT. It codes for CASSESADSNTEAFF.

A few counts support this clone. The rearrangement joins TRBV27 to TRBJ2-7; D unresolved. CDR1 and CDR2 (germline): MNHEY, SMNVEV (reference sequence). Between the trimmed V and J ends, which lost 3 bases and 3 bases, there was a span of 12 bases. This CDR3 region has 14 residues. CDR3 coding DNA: TGTGCCAGCAGTTTGGGCGGAGCCCACTACGAGCAGTACTTC. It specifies CASSLGGAHYEQYF.

The CDR3 here is CASSDTDRANQPQHF. CDR3 nucleotide sequence: TGTGCCAGCAGTGATACAGACAGGGCTAATCAGCCCCAGCATTTT. V is TRBV25-1 and J is TRBJ1-5, with 7 bases aligning to TRBD1. The CDR3 length is 15 residues. Per germline, CDR1 MGHDK and CDR2 SYGVNS. J gave up 4 bases and V 3 bases, and 6 bases lay outside the gene matches. Full variable domain (outside the CDR3, taken from reference TRBV25-1 and TRBJ1-5): EADIYQTPRYLVIGTGKKITLECSQTMGHDKMYWYQQDPGMELHLIHYSYGVNSTEKGDLSSESTVSRIRTEHFPLTLESARPSHTSQYLCASSDTDRANQPQHFGDGTRLSIL.

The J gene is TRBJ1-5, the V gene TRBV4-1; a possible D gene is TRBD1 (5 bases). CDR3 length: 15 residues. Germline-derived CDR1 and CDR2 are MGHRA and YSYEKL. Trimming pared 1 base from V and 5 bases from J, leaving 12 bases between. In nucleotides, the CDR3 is TGCGCCAGCAGCCAAGTTCTCAGGGCTTATCAGCCCCAGCATTTT. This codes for CASSQVLRAYQPQHF.